This T cell receptor beta chain was retrieved from a study of T-cell memory formation after mild COVID-19. The study, taken as a whole, reports: Memory sampled before infection contained some responding clones, suggesting cross-reactive memory joined. Second-wave clones with a day 37 peak had unconfirmed SARS-CoV-2 specificity.

TCRdb processed the 5' RACE reads anew with MiXCR; each CDR3 protein has one entry. The sample carries hundreds of thousands of distinct CDR3 sequences, around 17% recorded once. Comment on this clonotype: Antigen unknown.

The CDR3 sequence is 17 residues long. Germline V CDR1 and CDR2: MNHEY, SVGEGT. V lost 5 bases, J lost 5 bases, and 16 bases stayed unmatched. This chain connects TRBV6-2 or TRBV6-3 to TRBJ2-3, with 7 bases identical to TRBD2. The specimen was PBMCs or a T cell subset sorted from them (not recorded which). This clonotype was sampled from a man aged 18 to 30 who had mild COVID-19 (a few samples of this study predate the infection). Cell type and time point are not known. Here the CDR3 reads CASSGTLKRGRGDTQYF. The DNA of the CDR3 is TGTGCCAGCAGTGGGACCCTCAAGCGGGGACGGGGAGATACGCAGTATTTT.